This T cell receptor beta chain derives from a study of T cell repertoires in cytomegalovirus infection. Study-wide context: TCR beta signatures that were public indicated CMV infection and matching HLA type. Study-wide findings and caveats: In two of eight donors, the top clonotype was HLA-C-restricted CMV-specific. The study identified carriers of CMV plus the relevant HLA from cumulative public TCR beta family frequency.

This clonotype was found many times. Its antigen is still unknown. After removal of 6 bases from V and 6 bases from J, the junction contained 9 bases not matched to a gene. The germline V gene has CDR1 SGHVS and CDR2 FQNEAQ. The CDR3 consists of 17 residues. TCRdb re-analysed the reads in MiXCR, keeping a single row per CDR3 protein. Altogether roughly 720,000 distinct CDR3 sequences are present, 35% to 45% being singletons, with the ten largest covering about 2.8%. This receptor was identified in a human donor in good health (CMV status not recorded). Some clones in this sample may be carry-over from other donors' samples. Sequenced: PBMCs. The chain couples TRBV7-8 to TRBJ2-1, with 15 positions matching TRBD2. The chain's CDR3 is CASREGTSGRQGNEQFF. The CDR3 coding sequence is TGTGCCAGCAGAGAAGGGACTAGCGGGAGGCAAGGCAATGAGCAGTTCTTC. The full variable domain, completed using reference TRBV7-8 and TRBJ2-1, is GAGVSQSPRYKVAKRGQDVALRCDPISGHVSLFWYQQALGQGPEFLTYFQNEAQLDKSGLPSDRFFAERPEGSVSTLKIQRTQQEDSAVYLCASREGTSGRQGNEQFFGPGTRLTVL.